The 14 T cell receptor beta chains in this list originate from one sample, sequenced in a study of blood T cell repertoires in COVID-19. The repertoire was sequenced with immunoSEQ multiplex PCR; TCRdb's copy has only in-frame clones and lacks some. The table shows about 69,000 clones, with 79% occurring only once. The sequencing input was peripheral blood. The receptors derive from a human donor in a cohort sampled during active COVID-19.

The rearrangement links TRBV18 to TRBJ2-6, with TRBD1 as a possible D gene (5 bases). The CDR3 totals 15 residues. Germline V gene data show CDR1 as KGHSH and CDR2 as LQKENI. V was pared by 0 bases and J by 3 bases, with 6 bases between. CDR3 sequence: CASSPPRDGANVLTF. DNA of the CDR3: TGTGCCAGCTCACCACCCAGGGATGGGGCCAACGTCCTGACTTTC.

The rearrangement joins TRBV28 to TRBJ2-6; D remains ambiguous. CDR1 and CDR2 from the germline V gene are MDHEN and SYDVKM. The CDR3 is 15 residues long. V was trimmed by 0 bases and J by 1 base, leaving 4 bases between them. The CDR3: CASSLWASGANVLTF. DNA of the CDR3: TGTGCCAGCAGTTTATGGGCTTCTGGGGCCAACGTCCTGACTTTC.

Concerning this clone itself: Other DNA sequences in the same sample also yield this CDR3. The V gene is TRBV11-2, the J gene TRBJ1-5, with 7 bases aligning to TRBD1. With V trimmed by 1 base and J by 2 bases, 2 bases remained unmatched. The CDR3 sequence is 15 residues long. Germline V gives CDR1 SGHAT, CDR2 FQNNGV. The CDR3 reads CASSLGGGGNQPQHF. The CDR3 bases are TGTGCCAGCAGCTTAGGAGGGGGCGGCAATCAGCCCCAGCATTTT.

The CDR3 region is CAISPMRDNEQFF. For the CDR3, the DNA is TGTGCCATCAGCCCGATGAGGGACAATGAGCAGTTCTTC. This rearrangement joins TRBV10-3 to TRBJ2-1; possibly TRBD2 for D (5 bases). In germline, CDR1 is ENHRY, CDR2 SYGVKD. V was clipped by 6 bases and J by 5 bases, with 11 bases between them. This CDR3 region has 13 residues.

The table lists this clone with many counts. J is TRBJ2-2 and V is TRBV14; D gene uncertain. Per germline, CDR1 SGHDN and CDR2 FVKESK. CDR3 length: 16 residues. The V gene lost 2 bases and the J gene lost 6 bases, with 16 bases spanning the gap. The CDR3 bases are TGTGCCAGCAGCCAACAGCCCCAAGGCGGAGCCGGGGAGCTGTTTTTT. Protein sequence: CASSQQPQGGAGELFF.

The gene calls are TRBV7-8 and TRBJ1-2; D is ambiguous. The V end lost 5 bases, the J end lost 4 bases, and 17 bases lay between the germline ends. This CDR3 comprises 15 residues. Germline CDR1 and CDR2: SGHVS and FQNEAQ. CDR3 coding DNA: TGTGCCAGCAGCGTCGTCGGAGGAGACTTCTATGGCTACACCTTC. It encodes CASSVVGGDFYGYTF.

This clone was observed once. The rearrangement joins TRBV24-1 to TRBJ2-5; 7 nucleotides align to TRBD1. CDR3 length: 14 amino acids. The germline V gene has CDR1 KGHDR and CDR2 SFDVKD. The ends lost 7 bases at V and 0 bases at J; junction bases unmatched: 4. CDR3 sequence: CATSPGTDQETQYF. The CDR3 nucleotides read TGTGCCACCAGCCCCGGGACAGACCAAGAGACCCAGTACTTC.

The CDR3 here is CASSPLWDSGFYEQYF. As DNA, the CDR3 is TGTGCCAGCAGCCCTTTATGGGACAGCGGATTCTACGAGCAGTACTTC. The genes are TRBV6-6 and TRBJ2-7; the match to TRBD1 covers 7 bases. The ends lost 6 bases at V and 3 bases at J; junction bases unmatched: 14. This CDR3 comprises 16 residues. Per germline, CDR1 MNHNY and CDR2 SVGAGI (reference sequence).

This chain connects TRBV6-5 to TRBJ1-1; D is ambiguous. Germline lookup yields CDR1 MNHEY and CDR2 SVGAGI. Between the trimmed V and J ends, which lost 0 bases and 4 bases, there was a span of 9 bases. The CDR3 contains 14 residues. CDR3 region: CASSYSGVLTEAFF. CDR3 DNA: TGTGCCAGCAGTTACTCGGGCGTCCTCACTGAAGCTTTCTTT.

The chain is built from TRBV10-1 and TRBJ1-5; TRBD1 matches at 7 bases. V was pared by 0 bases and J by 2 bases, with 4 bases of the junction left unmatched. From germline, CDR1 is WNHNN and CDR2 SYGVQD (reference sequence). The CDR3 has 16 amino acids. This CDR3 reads CASSESRGQCNQPQHF. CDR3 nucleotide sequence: TGCGCCAGCAGTGAGTCAAGGGGGCAGTGCAATCAGCCCCAGCATTTT.

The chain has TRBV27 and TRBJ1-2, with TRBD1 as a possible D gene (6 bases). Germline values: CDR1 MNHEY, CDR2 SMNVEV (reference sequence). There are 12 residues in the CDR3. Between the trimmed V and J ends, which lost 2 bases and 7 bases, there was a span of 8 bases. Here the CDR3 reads CASSLPGAGYTF. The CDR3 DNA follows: TGTGCCAGCAGTTTACCAGGGGCTGGCTACACCTTC.

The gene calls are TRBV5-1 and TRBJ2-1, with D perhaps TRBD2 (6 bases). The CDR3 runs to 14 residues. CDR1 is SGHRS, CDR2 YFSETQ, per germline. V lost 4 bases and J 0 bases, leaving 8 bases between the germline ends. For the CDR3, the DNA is TGCGCCAGCAGCCTTAGCGGCTCCTACAATGAGCAGTTCTTC. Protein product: CASSLSGSYNEQFF.

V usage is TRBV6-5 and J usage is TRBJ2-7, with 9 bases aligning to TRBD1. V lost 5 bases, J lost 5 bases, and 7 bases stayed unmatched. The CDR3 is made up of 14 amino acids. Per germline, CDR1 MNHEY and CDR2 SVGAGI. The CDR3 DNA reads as TGTGCCAGCAGTCCACGGACAGGGGACAACGAGCAGTACTTC. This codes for CASSPRTGDNEQYF.

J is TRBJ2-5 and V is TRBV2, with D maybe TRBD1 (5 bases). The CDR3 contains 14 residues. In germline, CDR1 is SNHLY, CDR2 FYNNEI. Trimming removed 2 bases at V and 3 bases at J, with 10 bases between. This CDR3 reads CASSEWATEETQYF. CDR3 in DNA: TGTGCCAGCAGTGAATGGGCGACAGAAGAGACCCAGTACTTC.